This T cell receptor beta chain is drawn from a study of early T cells in non-severe SARS-CoV-2 infection (TCRdb year 2021). Background on the whole study: Because TCR sequencing was done on bulk RNA from unsorted whole blood, the alpha and beta chains could not be paired.

Receptors were amplified or captured by 5' RACE. TCRdb names NextSeq 500 as the instrument used. Unique molecular identifiers were attached to individual cDNA molecules in the TCR library protocol so that sequencing error and PCR bias could be corrected. Sequencing covered both TCR alpha and beta chains, and within each sample the abundances of alpha and beta sequences were tightly co-correlated. In the original analysis: Decombinator V4 was used to annotate the V gene, J gene and CDR3 of the TCR sequences. TCRs were defined as expanded if a significant change between any two time points was detected under a Poisson model with p below 0.0001. Abundances of TCRs were expressed as counts per million after normalisation to the total number of TCRs sequenced in each sample. MAIT TCRs were defined by TRAV1-2 paired with TRAJ12, TRAJ20 or TRAJ33, and iNKT TCRs by TRAV10 paired with TRAJ18. VDJdb, accessed on 1 November 2021, was searched for TCRs annotated for CMV, EBV and SARS-CoV-2, and TCRs annotated for more than one antigen were excluded. The public reads were reprocessed in TCRdb via fastp at Q25 and MiXCR, keeping in-frame beta chains. Each entry merges the rows of one CDR3 protein and shows their most common DNA and genes. The V and J calls reflect TCRdb's pipeline rather than the authors' work. For this sample there are 32,000 or so distinct CDR3 sequences; 5.7% appear just once. The top ten clones comprise less than 6% of the sample.

This clonotype was counted at least ten times. Its specific antigen is unknown. There are no base qualities to consult, and no much larger clone falls within one base. The study was a case-control design nested within a healthcare worker cohort in London, UK, with weekly nasopharyngeal swab PCR tests and blood sampling. Healthcare workers were recruited during the week of the UK lockdown, between 23 and 31 March 2020, and followed weekly for up to roughly 15 weeks. Spanning cysteine to phenylalanine, the CDR3 consists of 13 amino acids. Solely the CDR3 DNA is kept, with 39 bases framed from the first base. Between the V and J ends, shortened by 6 bases and 6 bases respectively, the junction contains 14 bases. The full study reports these points: VDJdb matching was skewed toward anti-spike CD8 responses and likely underestimated virus-specific expansions, missing private and CD4 specificities.

The TCR sequence derives from an adult who was a healthcare worker with PCR-confirmed SARS-CoV-2 infection or an uninfected control (not recorded which). The rearrangement combines TRBV12-3 or TRBV12-4 with TRBJ1-1; possibly the D gene is TRBD1, per 6 matching bases. The specimen sequenced was whole blood. The sequenced DNA: TGTGCCAGCAGGTCTACAGGGATCCCTGAAGCTTTCTTT. Translated, this gives CASRSTGIPEAFF.